Listed below are T cell receptor beta chains from one sample, sequenced in a study of blood T cells in healthy people across ages. One entry per CDR3 protein, called by TCRdb with MiXCR from the 5' RACE reads. The sample holds fewer than 1.5 million distinct CDR3 sequences, approximately 40% seen once. The sample consisted of blood. These TCRs come from a woman aged 18-29 years in good health. The CDR3 runs from the conserved cysteine through the conserved F or W. Each record gives: J gene, V gene, D gene, clone size, CDR3 DNA, CDR3 protein. A D gene is named only where the DNA matches it firmly. Some rows mark clone size as missing; the rest say once, few, many or name a class of expanded clone.

>TRBJ1-5|TRBV15|TRBD1|few
TGTGCCACCAGCTCCCGACAGGGGGGGAATCAGCCCCAGCATTTT
CATSSRQGGNQPQHF
>TRBJ2-5|TRBV12-3/TRBV12-4|TRBD2|few
TGTGCCAGCAGCTTACCGACGACTAGCGGTCGGGACGAGACCCAGTACTTC
CASSLPTTSGRDETQYF
>TRBJ2-7|TRBV18|TRBD1|few
TGTGCCAGCTCACCACAAACAGGGGCCTACGAGCAGTACTTC
CASSPQTGAYEQYF
>TRBJ1-1|TRBV7-2|-|-
TGTGCCAGCAGCTTAGCCGCGTGGAACACTGAAGCTTTCTTT
CASSLAAWNTEAFF
>TRBJ2-1|TRBV27|TRBD2|-
TGTGCCAGCAGTCATCGCGGGCTAGCGGTATTAAAAGAGGACTCCTACAATGAGCAGTTCTTC
CASSHRGLAVLKEDSYNEQFF
>TRBJ1-1|TRBV25-1|-|-
TGTGCCAGCAGTGACCCGTCCGGGAGGGGACCTGAAGCTTTCTTT
CASSDPSGRGPEAFF
>TRBJ2-7|TRBV5-1|TRBD1|-
TGCGCCAGCAGCCAGGACAGGGGGCGCAGGTCCTACGAGCAGTACTTC
CASSQDRGRRSYEQYF
>TRBJ2-3|TRBV5-1|-|few
TGCGCCAGCAGCTTGGTTCTAGTTAGCACAGATACGCAGTATTTT
CASSLVLVSTDTQYF
>TRBJ2-1|TRBV5-1|TRBD2|few
TGCGCCAGCAGCTTAGAACTAGCGGGTGATGAGCAGTTCTTC
CASSLELAGDEQFF
>TRBJ2-7|TRBV9|-|once
TGTGCCAGCTCCGGGTCAGACCACGAGCAGTACTTC
CASSGSDHEQYF
>TRBJ1-4|TRBV5-1|-|-
TGCGCCAGCAGCGTGGGGATGAATAAAAAACTGTTTTTT
CASSVGMNKKLFF
>TRBJ1-1|TRBV5-1|-|few
TGCGCCAGCAGCGTGAGCTGGGATGCGGGAGCTTTCTTT
CASSVSWDAGAFF
>TRBJ1-1|TRBV28|-|-
TGTGCCAGCAGTCTTAACAGTACTCGAAACACTGAAGCTTTCTTT
CASSLNSTRNTEAFF
>TRBJ2-5|TRBV20-1|TRBD2|-
TGCAGTGCCCCCACTAGCGGAACCCCCACCTACAATGAGCAGTACTTC
CSAPTSGTPTYNEQYF
>TRBJ2-7|TRBV6-5|-|few
TGTGCCAGCAGGAGCGGACCGTACGAGCAGTACTTC
CASRSGPYEQYF
>TRBJ1-6|TRBV3-1|TRBD1|-
TGTGCCAGCAGCCCGCGAAGGGGGCGACAGAATAATTCACCCCTCCACTTT
CASSPRRGRQNNSPLHF
>TRBJ2-7|TRBV6-5|-|few
TGTGCCAGCAGTTACTCGGGGGGCGGCTCCTACGAGCAGTACTTC
CASSYSGGGSYEQYF
>TRBJ2-7|TRBV13|TRBD2|few
TGTGCCAGCAGCCCAAGCGGGGGGGCCGCCTACGAGCAGTACTTC
CASSPSGGAAYEQYF
>TRBJ2-1|TRBV6-1|-|-
TGTGCCAGCACATGGTCGATAATGGGGCGTATCTCCTACAATGAGCAGTTCTTC
CASTWSIMGRISYNEQFF
>TRBJ2-5|TRBV2|-|-
TGTGCCAGCATAGAGGAGAAAGAGACCCAGTACTTC
CASIEEKETQYF
>TRBJ2-7|TRBV28|-|-
TGTGTCAGCAGTCCGCCCGAGAGGGGGGGTTTCTCCTACGAGCAGTACTTC
CVSSPPERGGFSYEQYF
>TRBJ2-2|TRBV4-1|-|-
TGCGCCAGCAGCCAAGATGGGTCGATGAACACCGGGGAGCTGTTTTTT
CASSQDGSMNTGELFF
>TRBJ2-3|TRBV7-9|-|-
TGTGCCAGCAGCCGACAGTTAACCAGCACAGATACGCAGTATTTT
CASSRQLTSTDTQYF
>TRBJ2-7|TRBV5-1|-|few
TGCGCCAGCAAGGGAGCGTCTACCTACGAGCAGTACTTC
CASKGASTYEQYF
>TRBJ2-2|TRBV5-1|TRBD2|-
TGCGCCAGCAGCCCCTGGACTAGCGCGGGCACCGGGGAGCTGTTTTTT
CASSPWTSAGTGELFF
>TRBJ2-3|TRBV7-9|-|few
TGTGCCAGCAGCTTAGGGAGGACACGCACAGATACGCAGTATTTT
CASSLGRTRTDTQYF
>TRBJ1-5|TRBV12-3/TRBV12-4|-|few
TGTGCCAGCAGTGAAGGGGATCAGCCCCAGCATTTT
CASSEGDQPQHF
>TRBJ2-7|TRBV5-1|TRBD1|-
TGCGCCAGCACCGGCGGGACAGGGGTAGGCGAGCAGTACTTC
CASTGGTGVGEQYF
>TRBJ2-3|TRBV28|TRBD2|-
TGTGCCAGCAGTACCCCACGGAGCGGGGGGCCCCAGTATTTT
CASSTPRSGGPQYF
>TRBJ2-1|TRBV3-1|TRBD2|-
TGTGCCAGCAGCCATATAGCGGGGGGGCCCTTCGGGCAGTTCTTC
CASSHIAGGPFGQFF
>TRBJ1-6|TRBV3-1|-|-
TGTGCCAGCAGCCAAGAAGGCATGAATTCACCCCTCCACTTT
CASSQEGMNSPLHF
>TRBJ2-3|TRBV27|-|many
TGTGCCAGCAGCCTGCGACCAGGCACAGATACGCAGTATTTT
CASSLRPGTDTQYF
>TRBJ2-1|TRBV3-1|TRBD2|-
TGTGCCAGCAGCCCACTAGCGGGTGAGCAGTTCTTC
CASSPLAGEQFF
>TRBJ2-1|TRBV12-3/TRBV12-4|-|many
TGTGCCAGCAGCCAGGGTCATGAGCAGTTCTTC
CASSQGHEQFF
>TRBJ1-5|TRBV6-1|TRBD1|-
TGTGCCAGCAGTGCACCCGGGACAGCGACACTTTCAGGTCCATATAGCAATCAGCCCCAGCATTTT
CASSAPGTATLSGPYSNQPQHF
>TRBJ1-1|TRBV6-1|-|-
TGTGCCTCCACGAGCGGGATGAACACTGAAGCTTTCTTT
CASTSGMNTEAFF
>TRBJ2-3|TRBV2|TRBD2|-
TGTGCCAGCAGTGATCCCGGGGGGGCGTCAGATACGCAGTATTTT
CASSDPGGASDTQYF
>TRBJ2-2|TRBV27|TRBD1|-
TGTGCCAGCAGTCACGCTCCGGGACAGGTTAACACCGGGGAGCTGTTTTTT
CASSHAPGQVNTGELFF
>TRBJ2-1|TRBV20-1|TRBD2|few
TGCAGTGCCCCCGGACTAGGGAGGCAGTTCTTC
CSAPGLGRQFF
>TRBJ2-1|TRBV5-1|-|many
TGCGCCAGCAGCCCTGGGGGCTCCTACAATGAGCAGTTCTTC
CASSPGGSYNEQFF
>TRBJ2-3|TRBV7-9|TRBD1|-
TGTGCCAGCAGCATTGCGGGACAGGGGGCAGGTGATACGCAGTATTTT
CASSIAGQGAGDTQYF
>TRBJ1-1|TRBV20-1|-|once
TGCAGTGCTTTCCCGGCGAACACTGAAGCTTTCTTT
CSAFPANTEAFF
>TRBJ2-7|TRBV5-1|-|-
TGCGCCAGCAGCTTGGGGGGGGCTAGCGTCTACGAGCAGTACTTC
CASSLGGASVYEQYF
>TRBJ2-3|TRBV29-1|-|-
TGCAGCGTCGATGCGTTGGCAGATACGCAGTATTTT
CSVDALADTQYF
>TRBJ2-1|TRBV9|-|-
TGTGCCAGCAGCCCTAGTAGCCTACCCGCCTACAATGAGCAGTTCTTC
CASSPSSLPAYNEQFF
>TRBJ1-2|TRBV6-6|-|-
TGTGCCAGCAGTTTCGCGAACCCACAGGGTTCTAATGGCTACACCTTC
CASSFANPQGSNGYTF
>TRBJ2-7|TRBV20-1|TRBD2|-
TGCAGTGCTAGGATCGGGACTAGCGGGAGGGCGATCCAATCCTACGAGCAGTACTTC
CSARIGTSGRAIQSYEQYF
>TRBJ2-1|TRBV27|TRBD2|-
TGTGCCAGCTGGGGGGGGAGCTCCTACAATGAGCAGTTCTTC
CASWGGSSYNEQFF
>TRBJ1-4|TRBV20-1|TRBD1|-
TGCAGTGCTAGAGATCGGGACAGCCATGAAAAACTGTTTTTT
CSARDRDSHEKLFF
>TRBJ1-1|TRBV20-1|-|-
TGCAGTGCTAGAGCCCCAGGGGCGAACACTGAAGCTTTCTTT
CSARAPGANTEAFF
>TRBJ2-3|TRBV20-1|TRBD2|-
TGCAGTGCTAGGCCTAGCGGCTGGGGAGATACGCAGTATTTT
CSARPSGWGDTQYF
>TRBJ2-2|TRBV28|-|-
TGTGCCAGCAGTTTGGTCGGGGACCGAACCGGGGAGCTGTTTTTT
CASSLVGDRTGELFF
>TRBJ2-4|TRBV6-6|-|-
TGTGCAGCCGCCGGCAGCTTAGCCAAAAACATTCAGTACTTC
CAAAGSLAKNIQYF
>TRBJ2-7|TRBV4-1|-|-
TGCGCCAGCAGCCAAGATGGGGGGGCCTGGGGCTTGGAGCAGTACTTC
CASSQDGGAWGLEQYF
>TRBJ2-2|TRBV27|TRBD2|-
TGTGCCAGCAGTCCCCTTGGGGGGGCCGGGGAGCTGTTTTTT
CASSPLGGAGELFF
>TRBJ1-1|TRBV2|TRBD1|-
TGTGCCAGCAGTGACCTGAGGACAGGGGCGCGGGGCACTGAAGCTTTCTTT
CASSDLRTGARGTEAFF
>TRBJ2-1|TRBV6-5|-|many
TGTGCCACACACCGTCAGCGCTCAGGCAATGAGCAGTTCTTC
CATHRQRSGNEQFF
>TRBJ1-5|TRBV6-2/TRBV6-3|-|-
TGTGCCAGCAGTTACGAGAGCAGCAATCAGCCCCAGCATTTT
CASSYESSNQPQHF
>TRBJ1-5|TRBV16|TRBD1|-
TGTGCCAGCAGCCAATCGCCCGGGACAGGGACGAGCAATCAGCCCCAGCATTTT
CASSQSPGTGTSNQPQHF